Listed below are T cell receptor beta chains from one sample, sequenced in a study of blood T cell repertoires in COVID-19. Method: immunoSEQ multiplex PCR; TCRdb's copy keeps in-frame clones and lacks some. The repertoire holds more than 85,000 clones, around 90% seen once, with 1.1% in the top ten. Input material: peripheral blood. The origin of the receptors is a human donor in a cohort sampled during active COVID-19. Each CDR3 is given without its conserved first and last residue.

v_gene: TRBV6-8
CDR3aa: ASSYSRGPNTGELF

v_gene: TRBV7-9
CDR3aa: ASSLPGGSNQPQH

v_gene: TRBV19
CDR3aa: ASSIKLRNPPGELF

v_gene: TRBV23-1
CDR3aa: ASSQLADHNEQF

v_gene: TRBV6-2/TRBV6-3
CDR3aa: ASSSGGPTDTQY

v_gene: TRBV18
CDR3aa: ASSPGGQGRGNQPQH

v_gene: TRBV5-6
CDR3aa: ASSLGANSYEQY

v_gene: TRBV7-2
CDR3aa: ASSLDTPYEQY

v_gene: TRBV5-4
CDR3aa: ASSLWEARNDGYT

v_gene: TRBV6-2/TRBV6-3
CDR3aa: ASSRDSLNTEAF

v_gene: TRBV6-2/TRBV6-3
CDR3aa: ASSPGTSGRTDTQY

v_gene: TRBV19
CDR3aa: ASSWTALVDSNQPQH

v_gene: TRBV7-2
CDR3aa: ASRLSFYESPY

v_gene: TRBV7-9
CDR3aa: ASSYGTPESTGELF

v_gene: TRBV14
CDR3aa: ASSPGGLMQSYGYT

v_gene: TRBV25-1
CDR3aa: ASSAQGEGELF

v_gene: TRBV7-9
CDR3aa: ASTVGQGVEEKLF

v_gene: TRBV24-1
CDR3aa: ATSDRDRVNTDTQY

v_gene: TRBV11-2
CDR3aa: ASSLAWAGVNTGELF

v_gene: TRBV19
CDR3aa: ASKQGHSSYNEQF

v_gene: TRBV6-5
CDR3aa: ASSQGSGEKLF

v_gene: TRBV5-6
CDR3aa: ASSFSSGTSTDTQY

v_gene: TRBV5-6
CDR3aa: ASSLGWEGHLSSYEQY

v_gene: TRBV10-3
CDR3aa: AISESALAANNEQF

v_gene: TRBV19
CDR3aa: ASSPNPAGVNTEAF

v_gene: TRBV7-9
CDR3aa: ASSLQWEAF

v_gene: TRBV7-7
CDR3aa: ASSSDRTNTGELF

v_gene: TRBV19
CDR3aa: ASSIDSRGLRGYT

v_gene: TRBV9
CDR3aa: ASSWGQGDTGELF

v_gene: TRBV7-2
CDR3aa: ASSFRSTQVHGYT

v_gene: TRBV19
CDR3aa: ATKQGADYGYT

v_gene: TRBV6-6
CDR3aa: ASLPGGSYEQY

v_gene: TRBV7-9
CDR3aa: ASSLSSAYGYT

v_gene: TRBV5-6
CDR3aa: ASSSRRLMKRELF

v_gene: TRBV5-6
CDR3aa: ASSPDPGQGAGELF

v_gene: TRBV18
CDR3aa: ASSPLGQGYNSPLH

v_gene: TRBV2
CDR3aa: ASRRLQGETQY

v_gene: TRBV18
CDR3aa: ASSPGQGLPYNEQF

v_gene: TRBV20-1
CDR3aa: SAFKGAEQY

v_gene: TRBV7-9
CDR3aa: ASSYGLAGGPYEQY

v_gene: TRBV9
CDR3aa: ASSVGGGREEQY